The 14 T cell receptor beta chains presented below share a single source sample, sequenced in a study of spatial heterogeneity in lung cancer (dated by TCRdb to the late 2010s). The meaning of the sample's time point label: sample taken at primary tumor resection. Whole RNA extracted from tumor and nontumor lung tissue, or from cryopreserved PBMC samples, was used for TCR sequencing without cell sorting. Preparation of the library involved 5' RACE. The sample was run on a NextSeq 500. TCRdb ran its own pipeline on the public reads, namely fastp trimming at Q25 and MiXCR clone calling, and kept in-frame beta chains. Rows are combined by CDR3 protein, so each entry shows the most common genes and DNA. Here the sample has about 82,000 distinct CDR3 sequences; 10% to 15% occur a single time. The ten largest clones represent around 4.3% of the sample. The source material was PBMCs, sampled at surgery. These receptors were taken from a male donor with early-stage non-small cell lung cancer.

The chain has TRBV9 and TRBJ2-7; 9 bases fit TRBD1. Germline lookup yields CDR1 SGDLS and CDR2 YYNGEE. CDR3 length equals 14 residues. V lost 2 bases and J lost 6; bases outside the gene matches: 6. CDR3 in amino acids: CASSVSGTGSEQYF. The CDR3 coding sequence is TGTGCCAGCAGCGTTTCCGGGACAGGGAGCGAGCAGTACTTC.

This clonotype occurred a few times. The gene calls are TRBV5-1 and TRBJ1-5; D unclear. V lost 0 bases, J lost 10 bases, and 8 bases lay in between. The CDR3 covers 12 residues. Germline values: CDR1 SGHRS, CDR2 YFSETQ. This chain's CDR3 is CASSLEFGPQHF. The CDR3 DNA reads as TGCGCCAGCAGCTTGGAATTCGGCCCCCAGCATTTT.

This clonotype was seen only a few times. The V and J genes are TRBV7-8 and TRBJ2-7; D is unclear. The germline V gene has CDR1 SGHVS and CDR2 FQNEAQ. The CDR3 loop spans 13 amino acids. V was pared by 4 bases and J by 0 bases, with 7 bases between. CDR3 residues: CASSSLSSYEQYF. The CDR3 DNA reads TGTGCCAGCAGCTCCCTTAGCTCCTACGAGCAGTACTTC.

The chain is built from TRBV11-1 and TRBJ2-3; D might be TRBD2 (7 bases). There are 15 residues in the CDR3. V was pared by 4 bases and J by 3 bases, with 14 bases between. Germline V gene lookup returns CDR1 SGHAT and CDR2 FQDESV (reference sequence). CDR3 sequence reads: CASSSLRGGTDTQYF. For the CDR3, the DNA is TGTGCCAGCAGCTCCCTCAGGGGAGGGACAGATACGCAGTATTTT.

This clonotype was observed at least ten times. The rearrangement uses TRBV5-1 and TRBJ1-5; no clear D. CDR3 length equals 14 residues. Deletions cut 0 bases from V and 0 bases from J, with 4 bases between. Germline CDR1 and CDR2: SGHRS and YFSETQ. The CDR3 sequence is CASSLDSSNQPQHF. CDR3 DNA: TGCGCCAGCAGCTTGGACAGTAGCAATCAGCCCCAGCATTTT.

V gene TRBV6-2 or TRBV6-3 combines with J gene TRBJ2-7, with 7 bases identical to TRBD1. This CDR3 is built from 13 residues. With V trimmed by 10 bases and J by 7 bases, 13 bases remained unmatched. Germline CDR1 MNHEY, CDR2 SVGEGT. DNA for the CDR3: TGTGCCACCAGGGGACAGATTTCTGGAGAGCAGTACTTC. As protein: CATRGQISGEQYF.

This rearrangement joins TRBV12-5 to TRBJ2-7; D uncertain. The CDR3 totals 12 residues. V lost 0 bases, J lost 6 bases, and 6 bases lay in between. The V gene's germline CDR1 is LGHNT and CDR2 FRNRAP. The CDR3 DNA sequence: TGTGCTAGTGGTTTGGTACGCGGCGAGCAGTACTTC. Protein sequence: CASGLVRGEQYF.

This chain uses TRBV6-6 with TRBJ1-2, with D unclear. V lost 8 bases and J lost 0, with 4 bases in between. This CDR3 has 11 amino acids. Germline assignment: CDR1 MNHNY and CDR2 SVGAGI (reference sequence). CDR3 nucleotide sequence: TGTGCCAGCCCCTCTAACTATGGCTACACCTTC. This translates into CASPSNYGYTF.

CDR3 protein: CASSSVSGRAYEQYF. In nucleotides, the CDR3 is TGTGCCAGCAGTTCTGTAAGCGGGAGGGCCTACGAGCAGTACTTC. The genes are TRBV28 and TRBJ2-7; TRBD2 matches at 10 bases. Germline V lookup: CDR1 MDHEN, CDR2 SYDVKM. This CDR3 spans 15 amino acids. Unmatched junction bases numbered 5, after V lost 4 bases and J lost 2 bases.

Worth noting for this clonotype: Since a much larger clone is just one base distant, this may be a read error. The chain uses TRBV7-9 and TRBJ1-3, with TRBD1 identical over 7 bases. From germline, CDR1 is SEHNR and CDR2 FQNEAQ (reference sequence). This CDR3 is 15 amino acids long. This CDR3 is CASSLAGGRGSTIYF. The CDR3, as DNA: TGTGCCAGCAGCTTAGCAGGGGGCAGAGGAAGCACCATATATTTT.

This clonotype appeared many times. The rearrangement joins TRBV5-1 to TRBJ1-1; no definite D call. The CDR3 extends over 15 amino acids. Germline loops: CDR1 SGHRS, CDR2 YFSETQ. The germline V and J ends were trimmed by 4 bases and 1 base, with 14 bases remaining between them. CDR3 sequence: CASSQMTSGNTEAFF. Written as DNA, the CDR3 is TGCGCCAGCAGCCAAATGACGTCCGGGAACACTGAAGCTTTCTTT. Looking up the rest from reference TRBV5-1 and TRBJ1-1 gives the full variable domain: KAGVTQTPRYLIKTRGQQVTLSCSPISGHRSVSWYQQTPGQGLQFLFEYFSETQRNKGNFPGRFSGRQFSNSRSEMNVSTLELGDSALYLCASSQMTSGNTEAFFGQGTRLTVV.

In its sample, this clonotype was seen many times. V and J are TRBV6-2 or TRBV6-3 and TRBJ1-1, with D possibly matching TRBD1 (5 bases). The length of the CDR3 is 16 residues. V gave up 4 bases and J gave up 0 bases, with 15 bases separating them. Per the germline V gene, CDR1 is MNHEY and CDR2 is SVGEGT. The CDR3 nucleotides are TGTGCCAGCAGTTCGATGTACCAGGGAATGAACACTGAAGCTTTCTTT. Translating it yields CASSSMYQGMNTEAFF.

This clonotype came up many times. DNA of the CDR3: TGTGCCAGCAGCTTTTGGACAGGGAGGGGTAACACTGAAGCTTTCTTT. This sequence encodes CASSFWTGRGNTEAFF. The chain recombines TRBV7-2 with TRBJ1-1; 8 bases are a match to TRBD1. The germline V gene has CDR1 SGHTA and CDR2 FQGNSA. The J segment lost 2 bases and the V segment lost 3 bases, leaving 8 bases of the junction unmatched. The CDR3 totals 16 residues.

This clonotype was recorded at least ten times. This CDR3 reads CASSSPGPGGEKLFF. For the CDR3, the DNA is TGTGCCAGTAGTTCCCCGGGACCTGGAGGTGAAAAACTGTTTTTT. The rearrangement joins TRBV19 to TRBJ1-4; D might be TRBD1 (5 bases). Germline-derived CDR1 and CDR2 are LNHDA and SQIVND (reference sequence). The CDR3 extends over 15 amino acids. Trimming left V 5 bases short and J 7 bases short, with 17 bases between.